A selection of T cell receptor beta chains follows, all from one sample in a study of blood T cell repertoires in COVID-19. Produced via immunoSEQ multiplex PCR; TCRdb's table is partial and in-frame only. The sample has tens of thousands of clones; over 75% are singletons. What was sequenced was peripheral blood. These TCRs come from a man in his fifties with acute or convalescent COVID-19. Both conserved end residues are part of each CDR3. The order of the fields is D gene, V gene, clone size, J gene, CDR3 protein, CDR3 DNA. D genes are given only for firm matches. Expanded clones are given a class, and other clones once, few, many or no size at all.

>TRBD2|TRBV4-3|-|TRBJ2-5
CASSQEGSGGGQETQYF
TGCGCCAGCAGCCAAGAGGGGTCGGGGGGAGGTCAAGAGACCCAGTACTTC
>TRBD1|TRBV6-5|-|TRBJ1-2
CASGGTGYSYGYTF
TGTGCCAGCGGGGGGACAGGGTATAGCTATGGCTACACCTTC
>-|TRBV9|-|TRBJ2-2
CASSVVPGPTGELFF
TGTGCCAGCAGCGTAGTCCCAGGGCCGACCGGGGAGCTGTTTTTT
>TRBD2|TRBV3-1/TRBV3-2|-|TRBJ2-2
CASSQVLAGALNTGELFF
TGTGCCAGCAGCCAAGTACTAGCGGGGGCCCTGAACACCGGGGAGCTGTTTTTT
>TRBD1|TRBV6-6|-|TRBJ1-5
CASTWTGEYSNQPQHF
TGTGCCAGCACCTGGACAGGGGAGTATAGCAATCAGCCCCAGCATTTT
>-|TRBV5-4|-|TRBJ1-6
CASSRDNSPLHF
TGTGCCAGCAGCCGGGATAATTCACCCCTCCACTTT
>TRBD2|TRBV18|-|TRBJ2-1
CASSPDGGWSEQFF
TGTGCCAGCTCACCCGACGGGGGGTGGAGTGAGCAGTTCTTC
>TRBD1|TRBV14|-|TRBJ2-7
CASSPGTGPSYEQYF
TGTGCCAGCAGCCCGGGGACAGGACCTTCCTACGAGCAGTACTTC
>TRBD2|TRBV3-1/TRBV3-2|-|TRBJ2-1
CASSQGSERGGNEQFF
TGTGCCAGCAGCCAAGGGTCGGAGCGGGGGGGGAATGAGCAGTTCTTC
>-|TRBV24-1|-|TRBJ1-2
CATRADGTVSDYTF
TGTGCCACCAGAGCGGACGGTACCGTTAGTGACTACACCTTC
>TRBD2|TRBV11-3|-|TRBJ2-1
CASSLGWSAGDFVSYNEQFF
TGTGCCAGCAGCTTAGGATGGTCAGCGGGAGATTTTGTATCCTACAATGAGCAGTTCTTC
>TRBD1|TRBV28|-|TRBJ1-5
CASTGGLQPQHF
TGTGCCAGCACAGGGGGTTTGCAGCCCCAGCATTTT
>-|TRBV7-9|-|TRBJ2-7
CASTYRDEQYF
TGTGCCAGCACCTACAGGGACGAGCAGTACTTC
>TRBD1|TRBV5-6|-|TRBJ1-6
CASSLVWTGGHSPLHF
TGTGCCAGCAGCTTGGTATGGACAGGGGGACATTCACCCCTCCACTTT
>-|TRBV2|-|TRBJ1-5
CASRPAGGNQPQHF
TGTGCCAGCAGGCCGGCCGGAGGTAATCAGCCCCAGCATTTT
>-|TRBV7-2|-|TRBJ2-7
CASSFSYEQYF
TGTGCCAGCAGCTTTTCATACGAGCAGTACTTC
>-|TRBV4-2|-|TRBJ2-3
CASSERGSTDTQYF
TGTGCCAGCAGCGAAAGGGGCAGCACAGATACGCAGTATTTT
>-|TRBV7-8|-|TRBJ2-5
CASSLLETQYF
TGTGCCAGCAGCTTACTGGAGACCCAGTACTTC
>-|TRBV6-6|-|TRBJ1-2
CASSYRDKTFYGYTF
TGTGCCAGCAGTTACAGGGACAAGACTTTCTATGGCTACACCTTC
>TRBD2|TRBV28|-|TRBJ2-1
CASSGTSVSGGNEQFF
TGTGCCAGCAGCGGGACTAGCGTCTCGGGGGGCAATGAGCAGTTCTTC
>TRBD2|TRBV24-1|-|TRBJ2-1
CATSGHQFSGRGGDEQFF
TGTGCCACCTCCGGACATCAATTTAGCGGGAGAGGGGGAGATGAGCAGTTCTTC
>-|TRBV6-2/TRBV6-3|-|TRBJ1-6
CASSLTGAWAKSPLHF
TGTGCCAGCAGCCTTACTGGGGCGTGGGCGAAATCACCCCTCCACTTT
>-|TRBV27|-|TRBJ2-2
CASRLNTGELFF
TGTGCCAGCAGACTGAACACCGGGGAGCTGTTTTTT
>TRBD1|TRBV5-5|-|TRBJ1-2
CASSFDRGRHGYTF
TGTGCCAGCAGCTTCGACAGGGGACGGCATGGCTACACCTTC
>TRBD1|TRBV19|-|TRBJ2-2
CASSRDRVSGELFF
TGTGCCAGTAGTCGGGACAGGGTCTCCGGGGAGCTGTTTTTT
>-|TRBV23-1|-|TRBJ1-1
CASSLGGWTEAFF
TGCGCCAGCAGTCTAGGGGGATGGACTGAAGCTTTCTTT
>-|TRBV5-8|-|TRBJ1-5
CASSFSLDRNQPQHF
TGTGCCAGCAGCTTTAGTCTGGACAGAAATCAGCCCCAGCATTTT
>-|TRBV19|-|TRBJ2-1
CASSIPSGSNEQFF
TGTGCCAGTAGTATTCCCTCAGGGTCCAATGAGCAGTTCTTC
>-|TRBV2|-|TRBJ1-6
CASSAPRGNSPLHF
TGTGCCAGCAGTGCCCCGCGGGGGAATTCACCCCTCCACTTT
>-|TRBV18|-|TRBJ1-3
CASSPPVTSGNTIYF
TGTGCCAGCTCACCACCGGTGACTTCTGGAAACACCATATATTTT
>-|TRBV18|-|TRBJ1-1
CASSQQENTEAFF
TGTGCCAGCTCACAACAGGAGAACACTGAAGCTTTCTTT
>TRBD2|TRBV5-1|-|TRBJ2-1
CASSEIAGGTNNEQFF
TGCGCCAGCAGCGAAATAGCGGGGGGGACCAACAATGAGCAGTTCTTC
>-|TRBV19|once|TRBJ1-1
CASSIVGANTEAFF
TGTGCCAGTAGTATAGTAGGGGCGAACACTGAAGCTTTCTTT
>-|TRBV19|-|TRBJ1-2
CASTTGFIDGYTF
TGTGCCAGTACCACAGGGTTTATAGATGGCTACACCTTC
>-|TRBV4-2|once|TRBJ1-3
CASSQDYPSGNTIYF
TGTGCCAGCAGCCAAGATTATCCCTCTGGAAACACCATATATTTT
>TRBD2|TRBV28|-|TRBJ2-7
CASSSWTSGNYEQYF
TGTGCCAGCAGTTCTTGGACTAGCGGGAACTACGAGCAGTACTTC
>-|TRBV6-2/TRBV6-3|few|TRBJ2-3
CASSSLDWVVGDTQYF
TGTGCCAGCAGTTCCTTAGACTGGGTAGTCGGTGATACGCAGTATTTT
>-|TRBV11-2|-|TRBJ2-1
CASSLDTGPSSYNEQFF
TGTGCCAGCAGCTTAGATACAGGGCCAAGCTCCTACAATGAGCAGTTCTTC
>TRBD2|TRBV11-2|-|TRBJ2-3
CASSFHAGRADTQYF
TGTGCCAGCAGCTTCCACGCGGGGAGGGCAGATACGCAGTATTTT
>-|TRBV7-3|few|TRBJ2-1
CASSKPGDNEQFF
TGTGCCAGCAGCAAACCAGGGGACAATGAGCAGTTCTTC
>-|TRBV15|-|TRBJ1-6
CATSRVRGNSPLHF
TGTGCCACCAGCAGAGTTCGGGGTAATTCACCCCTCCACTTT